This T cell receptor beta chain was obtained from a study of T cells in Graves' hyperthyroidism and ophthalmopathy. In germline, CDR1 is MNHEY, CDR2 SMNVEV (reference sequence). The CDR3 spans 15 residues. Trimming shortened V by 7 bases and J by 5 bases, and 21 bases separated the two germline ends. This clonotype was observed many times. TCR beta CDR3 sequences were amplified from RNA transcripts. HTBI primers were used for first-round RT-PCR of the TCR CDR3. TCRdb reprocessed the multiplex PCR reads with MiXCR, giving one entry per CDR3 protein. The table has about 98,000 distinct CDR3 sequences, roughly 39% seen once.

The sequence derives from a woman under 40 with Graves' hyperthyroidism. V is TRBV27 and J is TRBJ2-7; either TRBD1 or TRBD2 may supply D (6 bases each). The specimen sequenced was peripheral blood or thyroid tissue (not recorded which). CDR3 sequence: CASNTNRGLVNEQYF. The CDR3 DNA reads TGTGCCAGCAACACAAACCGGGGGCTCGTCAACGAGCAGTACTTC.